Shown below are 31 T cell receptor beta chains from a single sample sequenced in a study of OX40 agonist ivuxolimab in advanced cancers. Using immunoSEQ multiplex PCR, the repertoire was profiled, and TCRdb retains in-frame clones only, with some absent. The repertoire has about 100,000 clones, under 95% of them found once; the top ten carry roughly 0.53%. The material sequenced was CD4+ or CD8+ T cells sorted from blood, taken in a trial of the OX40 agonist ivuxolimab. The receptors stem from an adult with an advanced solid tumor such as melanoma, head and neck, liver or kidney cancer.

This rearrangement joins TRBV9 to TRBJ1-3; no firm D call. CDR3 length: 18 residues. V was trimmed by 0 bases and J by 1 base, leaving 17 bases between them. The germline V gene has CDR1 SGDLS and CDR2 YYNGEE. The CDR3 reads CASSVDAYPISSGNTIYF. CDR3 in DNA: TGTGCCAGCAGCGTAGATGCTTACCCTATATCATCTGGAAACACCATATATTTT.

This clone was seen a single time. This chain uses TRBV28 with TRBJ2-5; D might be TRBD1 or TRBD2, each matching 5 bases. With 5 bases removed from V and 1 base from J, the gap between germline ends came to 11 bases. The CDR3 consists of 14 residues. CDR1 is MDHEN, CDR2 SYDVKM, per germline. The CDR3 loop is CASSRQGAQETQYF. CDR3 coding DNA: TGTGCCAGCAGTCGCCAGGGAGCCCAAGAGACCCAGTACTTC.

The chain recombines TRBV12-5 with TRBJ2-2, with TRBD1 matching 9 bases. The V gene end was trimmed by 0 bases and the J gene end by 5 bases; junction bases not matched to a gene: 10. The CDR3 is 18 residues long. The germline gives CDR1 LGHNT, CDR2 FRNRAP. CDR3 bases: TGTGCTAGTGGTTTGGTACTCCCCGGGACAGGGAGGACCGGGGAGCTGTTTTTT. It is translated as CASGLVLPGTGRTGELFF.

The chain uses TRBV25-1 and TRBJ2-1; unclear D gene. Germline V gives CDR1 MGHDK, CDR2 SYGVNS. V lost 1 base to trimming and J lost 10 bases, with 8 bases between them. The CDR3 spans 12 residues. The CDR3 DNA reads TGTGCCAGCAGTGAATTTAGAGCGGAGCAGTTCTTC. This translates into CASSEFRAEQFF. Full variable domain (rest looked up from reference TRBV25-1 and TRBJ2-1): EADIYQTPRYLVIGTGKKITLECSQTMGHDKMYWYQQDPGMELHLIHYSYGVNSTEKGDLSSESTVSRIRTEHFPLTLESARPSHTSQYLCASSEFRAEQFFGPGTRLTVL.

The V and J genes are TRBV6-5 and TRBJ1-4; a possible D gene is TRBD1 (5 bases). Between the trimmed V and J ends, which lost 2 bases and 4 bases, there was a span of 8 bases. The CDR3 runs to 14 residues. CDR1 MNHEY and CDR2 SVGAGI come from the germline V gene. The CDR3 DNA reads TGTGCCAGCAGTTACGGGGGGGGTAATGAAAAACTGTTTTTT. This sequence encodes CASSYGGGNEKLFF.

V usage is TRBV11-1 and J usage is TRBJ2-7; D might be TRBD2 (6 bases). V lost 1 base and J 3 bases, leaving 10 bases between the germline ends. The length of the CDR3 is 14 residues. Germline lookup yields CDR1 SGHAT and CDR2 FQDESV (reference sequence). CDR3 sequence reads: CASSLETSVYEQYF. In nucleotides, the CDR3 is TGTGCCAGCAGCTTAGAGACTAGTGTCTACGAGCAGTACTTC.

V and J are TRBV28 and TRBJ2-7; the D is unclear. Per germline, CDR1 MDHEN and CDR2 SYDVKM. Between the trimmed V and J ends, which lost 2 bases and 3 bases, there was a span of 11 bases. This CDR3 region has 14 residues. This CDR3 is CASSLPLWNYEQYF. CDR3 sequence (DNA): TGTGCCAGCAGTTTACCCCTTTGGAACTACGAGCAGTACTTC.

In DNA, the CDR3 is TGTGCCAGCAGTTTATCTGTCGCCAAAGGCACCGGGGAGCTGTTTTTT. Translation: CASSLSVAKGTGELFF. The rearrangement joins TRBV28 to TRBJ2-2, with D unclear. CDR1 and CDR2 from the germline V gene are MDHEN and SYDVKM. The CDR3 spans 16 residues. Trimming removed 1 base at V and 4 bases at J, with 13 bases between.

The chain carries TRBV5-4 and TRBJ1-2; D call uncertain. Trimming left V 0 bases short and J 4 bases short, with 7 bases between. The germline CDR1 and CDR2 sequences are SGHNT and YYREEE (reference sequence). The CDR3 extends over 13 amino acids. In DNA form, the CDR3 reads TGTGCCAGCAGCTTGGACACCCTCTATGGCTACACCTTC. Its translation is CASSLDTLYGYTF.

V gene TRBV6-5 combines with J gene TRBJ2-5, with D hard to call. Trimming took off 5 bases at V and 2 bases at J, with 6 bases between the two ends. The CDR3 totals 12 residues. Germline V gives CDR1 MNHEY, CDR2 SVGAGI. CDR3 residues: CASSRRQETQYF. Here the CDR3 DNA reads TGTGCCAGCAGTAGGAGACAAGAGACCCAGTACTTC.

This chain links TRBV5-1 with TRBJ2-3; no firm D call. The CDR3 has 13 amino acids. The V and J ends lost 0 bases and 7 bases respectively, with 9 bases between them. Germline loops: CDR1 SGHRS, CDR2 YFSETQ. The CDR3 bases are TGCGCCAGCAGCTTGGAATGGGCAAATACGCAGTATTTT. Protein: CASSLEWANTQYF.

The chain combines TRBV7-9 with TRBJ2-1; TRBD1 matches at 10 bases. With 3 bases clipped from V and 6 bases from J, the junction kept 2 bases outside the gene matches. Germline V CDR1 and CDR2: SEHNR, FQNEAQ (reference sequence). The CDR3 sequence is 14 residues long. The CDR3 nucleotides read TGTGCCAGCAGCTTTCGGACAGGGGGCAATGAGCAGTTCTTC. Translation gives CASSFRTGGNEQFF.

This rearrangement joins TRBV12-5 to TRBJ2-2; D gene unclear. The CDR3 extends over 13 amino acids. Trimming took off 3 bases at V and 3 bases at J, with 5 bases between the two ends. Germline CDR1 and CDR2: LGHNT and FRNRAP. The CDR3 region has the DNA TGTGCTAGTGGTTTTTGGGACACCGGGGAGCTGTTTTTT. Its translation is CASGFWDTGELFF. The full variable domain, rest sourced from reference TRBV12-5 and TRBJ2-2, is DARVTQTPRHKVTEMGQEVTMRCQPILGHNTVFWYRQTMMQGLELLAYFRNRAPLDDSGMPKDRFSAEMPDATLATLKIQPSEPRDSAVYFCASGFWDTGELFFGEGSRLTVL.

Remarks on this clone: One junction end does not reproduce the germline sequence, and a read error may be involved. The chain couples TRBV28 to TRBJ2-7; D unresolved. The CDR3 extends over 12 amino acids. Germline V gives CDR1 MDHEN, CDR2 SYDVKM. CDR3 sequence: CASSLRMGTANF. CDR3 coding DNA: TGTGCCAGCAGTTTAAGAATGGGCACTGCCAACTTC. The full variable domain, completed using reference TRBV28 and TRBJ2-7, is DVKVTQSSRYLVKRTGEKVFLECVQDMDHENMFWYRQDPGLGLRLIYFSYDVKMKEKGDIPEGYSVSREKKERFSLILESASTNQTSMYLCASSLRMGTANFGPGTRLTVT.

The V call is TRBV14, the J call TRBJ2-4; 7 bases are shared with TRBD1. Losses at the gene ends were 1 base for V and 1 base for J; bases not matched to a gene: 4. This CDR3 contains 16 residues. The V gene's germline CDR1 is SGHDN and CDR2 FVKESK. The CDR3 spells CASSQVGRGAKNIQYF. CDR3 nucleotide sequence: TGTGCCAGCAGCCAAGTCGGCAGGGGGGCCAAAAACATTCAGTACTTC.

The chain links TRBV5-1 to TRBJ2-2; TRBD1 might be the D (5 bases). Germline CDR1 reads SGHRS; CDR2 reads YFSETQ. With 4 bases removed from V and 4 bases from J, the gap between germline ends came to 14 bases. CDR3 length: 15 amino acids. In DNA form, the CDR3 reads TGCGCCAGCAGCGCCAGGACACCTTTCACCGGGGAGCTGTTTTTT. It encodes CASSARTPFTGELFF. Looking up the rest from reference TRBV5-1 and TRBJ2-2 gives the full variable domain: KAGVTQTPRYLIKTRGQQVTLSCSPISGHRSVSWYQQTPGQGLQFLFEYFSETQRNKGNFPGRFSGRQFSNSRSEMNVSTLELGDSALYLCASSARTPFTGELFFGEGSRLTVL.

The table lists this clone with a few counts. The chain joins TRBV28 to TRBJ2-1, with 8 bases matching TRBD1. The germline gives CDR1 MDHEN, CDR2 SYDVKM. CDR3 length: 13 residues. V was clipped by 8 bases and J by 5 bases; unmatched bases: 5. CDR3 coding DNA: TGTGCCAGCGGGGACAGGTCCGACAATGAGCAGTTCTTC. Amino acids: CASGDRSDNEQFF.

This clone was seen a few times. V is TRBV7-2 and J is TRBJ2-2, with D hard to call. The germline V gene encodes CDR1 SGHTA and CDR2 FQGNSA. V was shortened by 5 bases and J by 2 bases, with 6 bases between the two germline ends. There are 13 residues in the CDR3. The CDR3 reads CASSQENTGELFF. In nucleotides, the CDR3 is TGTGCCAGCAGCCAGGAAAACACCGGGGAGCTGTTTTTT.

The rearrangement joins TRBV19 to TRBJ1-5; no clear D. This CDR3 region has 14 residues. V dropped 3 bases and J dropped 6 bases, with 12 bases sitting between them. Germline V gene lookup returns CDR1 LNHDA and CDR2 SQIVND (reference sequence). This chain's CDR3 is CASSIPRMSQPQHF. In DNA form, the CDR3 reads TGTGCCAGTAGTATCCCCAGGATGAGTCAGCCCCAGCATTTT.

The rearrangement links TRBV6-5 to TRBJ1-3; D is undetermined. Trimming cost V 8 bases and J 2 bases, with 10 bases left between them. The CDR3 has 13 amino acids. Germline assignment: CDR1 MNHEY and CDR2 SVGAGI. The CDR3 loop reads CASLEGPGNTIYF. The CDR3 DNA is TGTGCCAGCCTAGAGGGCCCTGGAAACACCATATATTTT.

The chain carries TRBV28 and TRBJ2-1; TRBD2 matches at 7 bases. This CDR3 is built from 13 residues. The germline CDR1 and CDR2 sequences are MDHEN and SYDVKM. The trim removed 8 bases at V and 2 bases at J, leaving 3 bases unmatched. In nucleotides, the CDR3 is TGTGCCAGCGGGGGACTAACCTACAATGAGCAGTTCTTC. Residues: CASGGLTYNEQFF.

CDR3 protein: CASRLGQGEAGELFF. The CDR3 DNA reads as TGTGCCAGCAGACTGGGACAGGGGGAGGCCGGGGAGCTGTTTTTT. The chain recombines TRBV2 with TRBJ2-2, with 11 bases lining up with TRBD1. Trimming removed 6 bases from V and 6 bases from J; junction bases left unmatched: 6. There are 15 residues in the CDR3. Germline CDR1 and CDR2: SNHLY and FYNNEI.

Only one count was recorded for this clone. The CDR3 is CASGLRGGSADTQYF. CDR3 DNA sequence: TGTGCTAGTGGTCTTCGGGGCGGGAGCGCAGATACGCAGTATTTT. This chain joins TRBV12-5 and TRBJ2-3, with TRBD2 matching over 7 bases. V was clipped by 5 bases and J by 4 bases; unmatched bases: 9. From germline, CDR1 is LGHNT and CDR2 FRNRAP. The CDR3 length is 15 residues.

This rearrangement joins TRBV6-1 to TRBJ2-1; D may be TRBD1 or TRBD2 (5 bases each). The CDR3 contains 13 residues. V lost 7 bases, J lost 8 bases, and 15 bases lay in between. Germline V gives CDR1 MNHNS, CDR2 SASEGT. CDR3 DNA sequence: TGTGCCAGCATGACCACGAGGGACGATGAGCAGTTCTTC. The encoded protein is CASMTTRDDEQFF.

The genes are TRBV12-5 and TRBJ2-1; D may be TRBD1 or TRBD2 (5 bases each). The CDR3 has 16 amino acids. Looked up from germline, CDR1 is LGHNT and CDR2 is FRNRAP. Between the trimmed V and J ends, which lost 4 bases and 7 bases, there was a span of 20 bases. The CDR3 protein is CASGWARDPIENEQFF. The CDR3 nucleotides read TGTGCTAGTGGTTGGGCCCGGGACCCAATAGAAAATGAGCAGTTCTTC.

CDR3 region: CAWSDRGKGYGYTF. The DNA for the CDR3 is TGTGCCTGGAGTGACCGGGGGAAGGGCTATGGCTACACCTTC. The V gene is TRBV30, the J gene TRBJ1-2, with D possibly being TRBD1 (5 bases). This CDR3 spans 14 amino acids. The germline CDR1 and CDR2 sequences are GTSNPN and SVGIG (reference sequence). Trimming left V 1 base short and J 4 bases short, with 13 bases between.

This clone was detected once. CDR3 sequence: CASSGTSGRFNNEQFF. CDR3 sequence (DNA): TGTGCCAGTAGCGGGACTAGCGGGAGATTCAACAATGAGCAGTTCTTC. The chain combines TRBV19 with TRBJ2-1, with 14 positions matching TRBD2. The CDR3 sequence is 16 residues long. V lost 6 bases, J lost 5 bases, and 6 bases stayed unmatched. The V gene's germline CDR1 is LNHDA and CDR2 SQIVND (reference sequence).

V and J are TRBV28 and TRBJ1-6; TRBD1 is a possible D gene (6 bases). The CDR3 covers 16 residues. Germline V gene sequence: CDR1 MDHEN, CDR2 SYDVKM. V gave up 5 bases and J gave up 8 bases, with 19 bases separating them. The CDR3 coding sequence is TGTGCCAGCAGTCCTCATCGGGGGAAGGGGGATTCACCCCTCCACTTT. Its protein product is CASSPHRGKGDSPLHF. Full variable domain (outside the CDR3, taken from reference TRBV28 and TRBJ1-6): DVKVTQSSRYLVKRTGEKVFLECVQDMDHENMFWYRQDPGLGLRLIYFSYDVKMKEKGDIPEGYSVSREKKERFSLILESASTNQTSMYLCASSPHRGKGDSPLHFGNGTRLTVT.

The V call is TRBV28, the J call TRBJ1-4; D is uncertain. CDR3 size: 14 residues. CDR1 MDHEN and CDR2 SYDVKM come from the germline V gene. The germline V and J ends were trimmed by 5 bases and 7 bases, with 14 bases remaining between them. The CDR3 bases are TGTGCCAGCAGTCTTACACGGGTTAGTGAAAAACTGTTTTTT. Its translation: CASSLTRVSEKLFF.

This clone has a handful of counts. The gene calls are TRBV6-6 and TRBJ1-3; 10 nucleotides match TRBD1. Trimming removed 6 bases from V and 8 bases from J; junction bases left unmatched: 13. Germline loops: CDR1 MNHNY, CDR2 SVGAGI (reference sequence). The CDR3 loop spans 16 amino acids. As DNA, the CDR3 is TGTGCCAGCAGCCCCCCTATCGGACAGGGGGAGGACACCATATATTTT. It codes for CASSPPIGQGEDTIYF.

This chain uses TRBV6-1 with TRBJ1-5, with D unresolved. With 3 bases removed from V and 5 bases from J, the gap between germline ends came to 8 bases. Germline assignment: CDR1 MNHNS and CDR2 SASEGT. The CDR3 loop spans 13 amino acids. The DNA of the CDR3 is TGTGCCAGCAGTGACGGCACATATCAGCCCCAGCATTTT. Amino acids: CASSDGTYQPQHF.